This T cell receptor beta chain was sequenced in a study of PD-1 blockade in mismatch repair-deficient tumors (TCRdb year 2017). With respect to the entire study: Between late 2013 and late 2016, the trial enrolled about 78 consecutive patients with some eleven types of mismatch repair-deficient cancer, all of whom had received prior treatment and were progressing. Deep sequencing of TCR CDR3 regions was used to track tumor-associated T cell clones in peripheral blood of patients responding to PD-1 blockade.

For every enrolled patient, mismatch repair deficiency was confirmed by either polymerase chain reaction or immunohistochemistry. A few patients who responded to pembrolizumab therapy underwent TCR sequencing. The phase II trial prospectively evaluated PD-1 blockade with pembrolizumab in advanced mismatch repair-deficient cancers, independent of tissue of origin. Peripheral blood T cell samples were collected serially, before PD-1 blockade began and at several time points afterward. Blood sampling times were expressed in weeks after the first pembrolizumab dose. On this clone: It has no known antigen specificity. No quality values exist for individual bases; no much larger clone is one base distant.

General findings and caveats noted by the study authors: After pembrolizumab, tumor-resident clones, which were often undetectable in blood before treatment, expanded rapidly and then contracted, generally ahead of radiologic responses.

Sequences MNHEY (CDR1) and SMNVEV (CDR2) are obtained from the germline V gene (reference sequence). The CDR3 measures 16 amino acids from cysteine to phenylalanine. Only CDR3 DNA remains: 48 bases, in frame from the first base. Cut back by 2 bases and 2 bases, the V and J ends lie 13 bases apart. Libraries were constructed by the immunoSEQ multiplex PCR assay. TCRdb limited this immuneACCESS table to in-frame rearrangements with V and J called. A share of clones is missing; checked studies link under half to unresolved V genes, and the rest is unexplained. Within this sample are more than 95,000 clones, with about 88% of them counted one time only. About 13% of the sample rests with the top ten.

The rearrangement combines TRBV27 with TRBJ2-1; TRBD1 is a possible D gene, resting on 5 matching bases. This TCR was sampled from an adult with mismatch repair-deficient cancer. The source material was peripheral blood, sampled 44 weeks after starting pembrolizumab. The CDR3 region: CASSLTGLNAYNEQFF. The sequenced DNA is TGTGCCAGCAGTTTAACAGGTCTGAATGCCTACAATGAGCAGTTCTTC.